Sequencing of this TCR beta chain was carried out in a study of T cells in Graves' hyperthyroidism and ophthalmopathy. Whole-study results and caveats: A model using 13 V-J features told ophthalmopathy apart from stable hyperthyroidism. Model predictions of ophthalmopathy came a median roughly 6.7 months before onset.

From RNA transcripts, TCR beta CDR3 regions were amplified. The TCR CDR3 was amplified in a first-round RT-PCR using the HTBI primer set. TCRdb independently ran MiXCR on the multiplex PCR reads; one entry per CDR3 protein. The data contain 750,000 to 900,000 distinct CDR3 sequences, roughly 40% of them singletons. Trimming removed 5 bases from V and 1 base from J; junction bases left unmatched: 5. Germline CDR1 SEHNR, CDR2 FQNEAQ (reference sequence). The CDR3 has 16 residues. Absent ophthalmopathy progression within 18 months defined stable Graves' hyperthyroidism. Each patient was aged 18 to 65 and had newly diagnosed hyperthyroidism of under 2 months' duration. Points on this clonotype: Its antigen is currently unknown.

The TCR was taken from a man between 18 and 35 years old with Graves' hyperthyroidism. The specimen sequenced was blood. The chain recombines TRBV7-9 with TRBJ2-3; 11 bases are shared with TRBD2. The CDR3 DNA follows: TGTGCCAGCAGCGTCTGGGGACTAGCGGGCACAGATACGCAGTATTTT. Protein sequence: CASSVWGLAGTDTQYF.